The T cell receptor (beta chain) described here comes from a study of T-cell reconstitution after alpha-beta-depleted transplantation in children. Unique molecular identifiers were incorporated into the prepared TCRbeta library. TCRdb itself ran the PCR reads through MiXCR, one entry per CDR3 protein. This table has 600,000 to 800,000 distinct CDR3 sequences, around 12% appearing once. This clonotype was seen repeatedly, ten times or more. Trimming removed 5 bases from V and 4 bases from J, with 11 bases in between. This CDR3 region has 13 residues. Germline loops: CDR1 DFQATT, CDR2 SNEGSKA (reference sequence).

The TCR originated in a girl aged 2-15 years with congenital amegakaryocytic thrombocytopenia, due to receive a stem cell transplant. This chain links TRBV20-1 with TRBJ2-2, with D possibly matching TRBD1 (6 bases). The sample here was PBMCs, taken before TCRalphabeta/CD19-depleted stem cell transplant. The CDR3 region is CSAVHRVTGELFF. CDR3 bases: TGCAGTGCTGTACACAGGGTCACCGGGGAGCTGTTTTTT.